What follows are 15 T cell receptor beta chains derived from one specimen sequenced in a study of cytomegalovirus exposure and HLA in healthy donors. Here immunoSEQ multiplex PCR was the method, and the copy in TCRdb shows in-frame clones only, minus some. The sample holds 55,000 to 70,000 clones, more than 85% seen once. The sample was PBMCs. Receptors were obtained from a woman aged 25 to 39 in good health and CMV-seronegative.

The V gene is TRBV25-1, the J gene TRBJ2-7; D may be TRBD1 (6 bases). CDR3 size: 14 residues. V dropped 5 bases and J dropped 5 bases, with 16 bases sitting between them. Per germline, CDR1 MGHDK and CDR2 SYGVNS. CDR3 residues: CASSPYRDRDEQYF. As DNA, the CDR3 is TGTGCCAGCAGTCCCTACAGGGACCGGGACGAGCAGTACTTC.

In DNA, the CDR3 is TGTGCCAGCAGGGACAACAAAGAGGTGGGTGCAGGCGGGAACACTGAAGCTTTCTTT. This codes for CASRDNKEVGAGGNTEAFF. V and J are TRBV21-1 and TRBJ1-1; the table's D call of TRBD1 was not tested on the DNA. TRBV21-1 is shown as a pseudogene. CDR3 size: 19 residues.

The chain employs TRBV7-2 and TRBJ1-5, with 7 nucleotides matching TRBD1. The CDR3 loop spans 15 amino acids. The germline V gene has CDR1 SGHTA and CDR2 FQGNSA. After removal of 4 bases from V and 3 bases from J, the junction contained 6 bases not matched to a gene. DNA of the CDR3: TGTGCCAGCAGCTCCCAGACAGGGACCAATCAGCCCCAGCATTTT. It codes for CASSSQTGTNQPQHF.

The rearrangement links TRBV7-2 to TRBJ1-1; D might be TRBD1 (5 bases). Looked up from germline, CDR1 is SGHTA and CDR2 is FQGNSA. V was shortened by 4 bases and J by 4 bases, with 19 bases between the two germline ends. The CDR3 totals 16 residues. CDR3: CASSSGRAFGATEAFF. DNA of the CDR3: TGTGCCAGCAGCTCAGGCAGAGCTTTTGGGGCCACTGAAGCTTTCTTT.

The chain is built from TRBV7-3 and TRBJ2-7, with D perhaps TRBD2 (6 bases). Germline V gene lookup returns CDR1 SGHTA and CDR2 FQGTGA. V lost 5 bases and J lost 6, with 20 bases in between. CDR3 length: 15 residues. The CDR3 here is CASSPTGGEIGEQYF. The CDR3 nucleotides read TGTGCCAGCAGCCCCACCGGCGGGGAAATTGGCGAGCAGTACTTC. Drawing the rest from reference TRBV7-3 and TRBJ2-7, the complete variable domain is GAGVSQTPSNKVTEKGKYVELRCDPISGHTALYWYRQSLGQGPEFLIYFQGTGAADDSGLPNDRFFAVRPEGSVSTLKIQRTERGDSAVYLCASSPTGGEIGEQYFGPGTRLTVT.

This chain joins TRBV18 and TRBJ1-1; D is undetermined. The V gene lost 6 bases and the J gene lost 2 bases, with 10 bases spanning the gap. The CDR3 spans 13 residues. Germline V gene data show CDR1 as KGHSH and CDR2 as LQKENI. The CDR3 DNA follows: TGTGCCAGCTCCCCGTCGGTAAACACTGAAGCTTTCTTT. This sequence encodes CASSPSVNTEAFF.

The chain couples TRBV10-3 to TRBJ1-4, with 8 positions matching TRBD1. The V gene's germline CDR1 is ENHRY and CDR2 SYGVKD. This CDR3 is built from 17 residues. Trimming cost V 1 base and J 8 bases; bases outside gene matches: 12. In DNA form, the CDR3 reads TGTGCCATCAGTGAGTACCACCGGGACAGGAGCGAAGAAAAACTGTTTTTT. It yields the protein CAISEYHRDRSEEKLFF.

V gene TRBV5-5 combines with J gene TRBJ1-3, with no clear D. Trimming removed 4 bases from V and 3 bases from J, with 14 bases in between. Germline V CDR1 and CDR2: SGHKS, YYEKEE (reference sequence). The CDR3 is 15 residues long. CDR3 residues: CASSPSGSNGNTIYF. CDR3 nucleotides: TGTGCCAGCAGCCCCTCGGGGTCTAATGGAAACACCATATATTTT.

This chain joins TRBV9 and TRBJ2-1; a possible D gene is TRBD2 (6 bases). V dropped 0 bases and J dropped 12 bases, with 13 bases sitting between them. Per germline, CDR1 SGDLS and CDR2 YYNGEE. The CDR3 contains 13 residues. CDR3 bases: TGTGCCAGCAGCGTAGGAGGGACTGGGGGGCAGTTCTTC. This codes for CASSVGGTGGQFF.

This sequence joins TRBV5-4 and TRBJ1-1, with unresolved D. Germline-derived CDR1 and CDR2 are SGHNT and YYREEE (reference sequence). This CDR3 has 14 amino acids. Trimming removed 0 bases from V and 1 base from J, with 7 bases in between. The CDR3 sequence: CASSLARQNTEAFF. The CDR3 DNA is TGTGCCAGCAGCTTGGCCAGGCAGAACACTGAAGCTTTCTTT.

The rearrangement links TRBV15 to TRBJ2-3; the match to TRBD2 covers 9 bases. This CDR3 spans 16 amino acids. The trim removed 1 base at V and 3 bases at J, leaving 5 bases unmatched. Per the germline V gene, CDR1 is LNHNV and CDR2 is YYDKDF (reference sequence). CDR3 nucleotide sequence: TGTGCCACCAGCAGAGGTAGTAGCGGGGGAACAGATACGCAGTATTTT. This sequence encodes CATSRGSSGGTDTQYF. Full variable domain (remainder filled in from reference TRBV15 and TRBJ2-3): DAMVIQNPRYQVTQFGKPVTLSCSQTLNHNVMYWYQQKSSQAPKLLFHYYDKDFNNEADTPDNFQSRRPNTSFCFLDIRSPGLGDTAMYLCATSRGSSGGTDTQYFGPGTRLTVL.

This chain joins TRBV18 and TRBJ2-1; a possible D gene is TRBD2 (6 bases). Trimming stripped 3 bases from V and 5 bases from J, with 11 bases between. This CDR3 has 14 amino acids. Germline V gene sequence: CDR1 KGHSH, CDR2 LQKENI. The CDR3 is CASSPGGTHNEQFF. CDR3 sequence (DNA): TGTGCCAGCTCACCCGGAGGGACTCACAATGAGCAGTTCTTC.

The chain is built from TRBV2 and TRBJ2-5; TRBD1 matches at 7 bases. Trimming took 7 bases from V and 2 from J; bases not matched to a gene: 4. From germline, CDR1 is SNHLY and CDR2 FYNNEI. The CDR3 contains 13 residues. DNA of the CDR3: TGTGCCAGCAATCGACAGGGACAAGAGACCCAGTACTTC. This gives the protein CASNRQGQETQYF.

This clone was detected once. V usage is TRBV11-2 and J usage is TRBJ2-3; 15 nucleotides align to TRBD2. The length of the CDR3 is 17 residues. CDR1 and CDR2 from the germline V gene are SGHAT and FQNNGV. V was clipped by 8 bases and J by 8 bases; unmatched bases: 14. CDR3 DNA sequence: TGTGCCAGCGGAACCTACCGGACTAGCGGGAGGGGGGGTACGCAGTATTTT. It specifies CASGTYRTSGRGGTQYF.

The chain is built from TRBV5-6 and TRBJ2-1; 8 bases fit TRBD1. The germline gives CDR1 SGHDT, CDR2 YYEEEE. V shed 6 bases and J 9 bases; nucleotides not matched to a gene: 11. The CDR3 is 14 amino acids. CDR3 in DNA: TGTGCCAGCACCCCGGATAGGACAGGGTCTGAGCAGTTCTTC. Translating gives CASTPDRTGSEQFF. The full variable domain, completed using reference TRBV5-6 and TRBJ2-1, is DAGVTQSPTHLIKTRGQQVTLRCSPKSGHDTVSWYQQALGQGPQFIFQYYEEEERQRGNFPDRFSGHQFPNYSSELNVNALLLGDSALYLCASTPDRTGSEQFFGPGTRLTVL.